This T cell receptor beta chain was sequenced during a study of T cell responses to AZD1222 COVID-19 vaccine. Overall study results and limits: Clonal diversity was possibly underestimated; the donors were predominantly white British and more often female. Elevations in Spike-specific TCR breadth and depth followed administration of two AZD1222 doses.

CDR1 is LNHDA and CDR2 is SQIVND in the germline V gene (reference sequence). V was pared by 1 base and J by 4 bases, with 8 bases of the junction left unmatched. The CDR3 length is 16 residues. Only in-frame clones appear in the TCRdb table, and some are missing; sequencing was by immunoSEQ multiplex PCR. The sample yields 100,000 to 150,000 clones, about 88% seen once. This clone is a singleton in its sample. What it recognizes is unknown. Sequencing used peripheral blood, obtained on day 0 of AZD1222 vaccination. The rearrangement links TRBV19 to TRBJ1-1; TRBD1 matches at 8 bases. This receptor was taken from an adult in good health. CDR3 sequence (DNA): TGTGCCAGTAGTATAGCCGGACAGGGTTTCGGCACTGAAGCTTTCTTT. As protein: CASSIAGQGFGTEAFF.